The present TCR beta chain was sequenced within a study of T cell responses to AZD1222 COVID-19 vaccine. Broader study findings: AZD1222 recipients seropositive at baseline numbered only 6 or 7. In all cases, repertoires were sampled only after the peak T cell response.

On this clone: Its matching antigen is unknown.

The assay was immunoSEQ multiplex PCR, and TCRdb's table has in-frame clones only and misses some. Of about 110,000 clones listed, around 92% are singletons. The CDR3 consists of 13 residues. V gave up 3 bases and J gave up 6 bases, with 9 bases separating them. The input for sequencing was peripheral blood, taken on day 0 of AZD1222 vaccination. V gene TRBV12-3 or TRBV12-4 combines with J gene TRBJ1-5; D gene ambiguous. The source is an adult in good health. CDR3: CASSFLGSQPQHF. As DNA, the CDR3 is TGTGCCAGCAGTTTTCTGGGATCTCAGCCCCAGCATTTT.